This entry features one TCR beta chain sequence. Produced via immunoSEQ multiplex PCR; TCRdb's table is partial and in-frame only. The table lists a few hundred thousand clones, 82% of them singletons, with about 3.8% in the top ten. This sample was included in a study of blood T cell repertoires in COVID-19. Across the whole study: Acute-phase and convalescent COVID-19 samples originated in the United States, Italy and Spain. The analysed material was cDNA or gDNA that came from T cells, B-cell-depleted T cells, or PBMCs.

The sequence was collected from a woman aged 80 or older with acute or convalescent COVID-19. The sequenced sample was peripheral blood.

CDR3 nucleotides: TGCGCCAGCAGCCAAGCACGGGAATACGAGCAGTACTTC. Its protein is CASSQAREYEQYF. The J gene is TRBJ2-7, the V gene TRBV4-1, with a tentative D call TRBD2 (5 bases). The V and J ends lost 1 base and 4 bases respectively, with 8 bases between them. Germline CDR1 reads MGHRA; CDR2 reads YSYEKL. The CDR3 sequence is 13 residues long.